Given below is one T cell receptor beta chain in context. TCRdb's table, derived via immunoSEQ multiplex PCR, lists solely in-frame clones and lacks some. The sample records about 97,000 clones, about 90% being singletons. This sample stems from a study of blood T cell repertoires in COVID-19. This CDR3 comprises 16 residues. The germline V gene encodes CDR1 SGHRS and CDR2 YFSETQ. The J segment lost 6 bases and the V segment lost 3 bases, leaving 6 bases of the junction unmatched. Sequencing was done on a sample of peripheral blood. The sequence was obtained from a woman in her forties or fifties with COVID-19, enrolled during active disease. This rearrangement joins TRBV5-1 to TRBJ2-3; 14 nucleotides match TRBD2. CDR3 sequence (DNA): TGCGCCAGCAGCTCTGGGACTAGCGGGGGAGGGGATACGCAGTATTTT. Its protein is CASSSGTSGGGDTQYF.